The text below deals with one TCR beta chain. Antigen specificity is unknown. TCRdb redid the calling of the 5' RACE reads with MiXCR, one entry per CDR3 protein. Among roughly 300,000 distinct CDR3 sequences listed, about 16% were seen once. The data derive from a study of T-cell memory formation after mild COVID-19. In the study overall: Largely donor-specific sequence clusters came from a couple of donors.

General study findings and limits: Some clones that responded were present in memory (sampled pre-infection), which suggests cross-reactive memory joined. From day 15 to 85, contracting clones were balanced between CD4 and CD8, whereas later expanders leaned toward CD4+.

Germline trimming cut 4 bases from V and 8 bases from J; bases unmatched to any gene: 7. This CDR3 contains 15 residues. The chain uses TRBV12-3 or TRBV12-4 and TRBJ2-3; 12 nucleotides agree with TRBD1. Material: PBMCs or a T cell subset sorted from them (not recorded which). The receptor comes from a man aged 18 to 29 who had mild COVID-19 (a few samples of this study predate the infection). Cell type and time point are not known. This CDR3 reads CASSSGQGAGATQYF. CDR3 DNA: TGTGCCAGCAGTTCGGGACAGGGGGCGGGAGCTACGCAGTATTTT.